These 23 T cell receptor beta chains were all obtained from the same sample, sequenced in a study of T cell responses to AZD1222 COVID-19 vaccine. Method: immunoSEQ multiplex PCR; TCRdb's copy keeps in-frame clones and lacks some. The data contain approximately 120,000 clones, approximately 90% of them singletons. Here the sequenced sample was peripheral blood, taken on day 0 of AZD1222 vaccination. The receptors originated from an adult in good health.

The chain recombines TRBV29-1 with TRBJ1-2, with D possibly being TRBD1 (5 bases). Deletions cut 1 base from V and 8 bases from J, with 20 bases between. Germline V gene sequence: CDR1 SQVTM, CDR2 ANQGSEA. There are 15 residues in the CDR3. The CDR3 DNA follows: TGCAGCGTTGAAGCTACCGGGACCCCGGGAGGAGGCTACACCTTC. Encoded protein: CSVEATGTPGGGYTF.

This clone appeared once. The V call is TRBV6-2 or TRBV6-3, the J call TRBJ1-2; 9 bases are a match to TRBD1. Looked up from germline, CDR1 is MNHEY and CDR2 is SVGEGT. CDR3 length: 15 amino acids. Losses at the gene ends were 4 bases for V and 5 bases for J; bases not matched to a gene: 8. CDR3 nucleotides: TGTGCCAGCAGTTCCCCGGGACAGGGACGATATGGCTACACCTTC. It codes for CASSSPGQGRYGYTF.

J is TRBJ2-7 and V is TRBV7-6, with D possibly being TRBD1 (5 bases). CDR1 and CDR2 from the germline V gene are SGHVS and FNYEAQ. V gave up 5 bases and J gave up 3 bases, with 23 bases separating them. The CDR3 totals 17 residues. Here the CDR3 DNA reads TGTGCCAGCAGCCAAGATTCCCTGACAGACGTTTTCTACGAGCAGTACTTC. This sequence encodes CASSQDSLTDVFYEQYF.

The V call is TRBV28, the J call TRBJ2-4; D might be TRBD2 (6 bases). Germline V lookup: CDR1 MDHEN, CDR2 SYDVKM. V was clipped by 5 bases and J by 3 bases, with 14 bases between them. The length of the CDR3 is 15 residues. CDR3: CASSPSGGVKNIQYF. The CDR3 region has the DNA TGTGCCAGCAGTCCCTCCGGAGGGGTCAAAAACATTCAGTACTTC.

In DNA form, the CDR3 reads TGTGCCAGCAGCTTAGACGGGACTAGCGAGACCCAGTACTTC. Amino acid sequence: CASSLDGTSETQYF. The chain employs TRBV7-9 and TRBJ2-5, with 9 bases matching TRBD2. CDR1 and CDR2 from the germline V gene are SEHNR and FQNEAQ (reference sequence). This CDR3 comprises 14 residues. Unmatched junction bases numbered 2, after V lost 1 base and J lost 5 bases.

There are a few counts of this clone. The chain combines TRBV5-1 with TRBJ2-5; 8 positions match TRBD1. Germline assignment: CDR1 SGHRS and CDR2 YFSETQ. This CDR3 contains 13 residues. The ends lost 5 bases at V and 2 bases at J; junction bases unmatched: 2. For the CDR3, the DNA is TGCGCCAGCAGAAGGGACAGGCAAGAGACCCAGTACTTC. Residues: CASRRDRQETQYF.

In this sample, this clone turned up once. The chain uses TRBV10-3 and TRBJ2-1, with 10 bases identical to TRBD2. V lost 10 bases and J lost 9; bases outside the gene matches: 12. Germline CDR1 and CDR2: ENHRY and SYGVKD. The CDR3 has 14 residues. The CDR3 here is CATGSSGSVGEQFF. The DNA of the CDR3 is TGTGCCACCGGTTCTAGCGGGAGTGTAGGTGAGCAGTTCTTC.

The chain has TRBV28 and TRBJ2-3, with D perhaps being TRBD1 or TRBD2 (5 bases each). CDR3 length: 16 residues. The V gene lost 5 bases and the J gene lost 0 bases, with 15 bases spanning the gap. Germline V lookup: CDR1 MDHEN, CDR2 SYDVKM. The CDR3 nucleotides are TGTGCCAGCAGTGGTGAGCCGGGACGAAGCACAGATACGCAGTATTTT. Protein: CASSGEPGRSTDTQYF.

The table lists this clone with a count of one. The chain combines TRBV10-3 with TRBJ1-2; D perhaps matches TRBD1 (6 bases). The germline gives CDR1 ENHRY, CDR2 SYGVKD. Trimming cost V 4 bases and J 7 bases, with 13 bases left between them. This CDR3 comprises 13 residues. CDR3 bases: TGTGCCATCAGTGTAAACAGGGTCGGTGGCTACACCTTC. Translating gives CAISVNRVGGYTF.

The chain recombines TRBV9 with TRBJ2-5, with unresolved D. Germline CDR1 SGDLS, CDR2 YYNGEE. V was trimmed by 3 bases and J by 2 bases, leaving 8 bases between them. The CDR3 has 13 residues. CDR3: CASSARQQETQYF. DNA for the CDR3: TGTGCCAGCAGCGCCCGCCAGCAAGAGACCCAGTACTTC.

The J gene is TRBJ2-1, the V gene TRBV19; D is unclear. The CDR3 consists of 18 residues. The V end lost 5 bases, the J end lost 0 bases, and 20 bases lay between the germline ends. CDR1 is LNHDA, CDR2 SQIVND, per germline (reference sequence). The CDR3 nucleotides are TGTGCCAGTAGTGCAGCGCCGACTTCCCCGGGCTCCTACAATGAGCAGTTCTTC. Translated: CASSAAPTSPGSYNEQFF. Based on the CDR3 plus reference TRBV19 and TRBJ2-1, the full variable domain is DGGITQSPKYLFRKEGQNVTLSCEQNLNHDAMYWYRQDPGQGLRLIYYSQIVNDFQKGDIAEGYSVSREKKESFPLTVTSAQKNPTAFYLCASSAAPTSPGSYNEQFFGPGTRLTVL.

This chain links TRBV10-3 with TRBJ2-1, with no clear D. CDR1 is ENHRY, CDR2 SYGVKD, per germline. The V gene lost 2 bases and the J gene lost 0 bases, with 8 bases spanning the gap. The CDR3 contains 15 residues. The CDR3 region has the DNA TGTGCCATCAGTGAGGGGCTGGGCTCCTACAATGAGCAGTTCTTC. This codes for CAISEGLGSYNEQFF.

The genes are TRBV12-5 and TRBJ1-2; D is unclear. Germline CDR1 LGHNT, CDR2 FRNRAP. V lost 4 bases and J lost 4, with 19 bases in between. This CDR3 is built from 16 residues. CDR3: CASGSGSTGYLYGYTF. DNA of the CDR3: TGTGCTAGTGGTTCCGGTTCGACGGGATATCTCTATGGCTACACCTTC.

The chain employs TRBV12-3 or TRBV12-4 and TRBJ1-2; D may be TRBD1 (6 bases). This CDR3 has 13 amino acids. The germline V and J ends were trimmed by 7 bases and 6 bases, with 15 bases remaining between them. CDR3 loop: CASTPRAGDGYTF. The DNA of the CDR3 is TGTGCCAGCACCCCACGGGCAGGGGATGGCTACACCTTC.

This rearrangement joins TRBV19 to TRBJ2-4, with 10 bases matching TRBD1. V shed 3 bases, J shed 1 base, and the junction held 3 bases outside the gene matches. Germline V gene lookup returns CDR1 LNHDA and CDR2 SQIVND (reference sequence). The CDR3 consists of 16 residues. The DNA for the CDR3 is TGTGCCAGTAGTATCGTGGGACAGGGGGCCAAAAACATTCAGTACTTC. Residues: CASSIVGQGAKNIQYF.

This clone was observed a single time. The chain joins TRBV7-9 to TRBJ1-5; 10 bases fit TRBD1. V lost 1 base, J lost 4 bases, and 7 bases stayed unmatched. This CDR3 contains 17 residues. Germline CDR1 and CDR2: SEHNR and FQNEAQ (reference sequence). CDR3 amino acids: CASSLDGTGALNQPQHF. In nucleotides, the CDR3 is TGTGCCAGCAGCTTAGATGGGACAGGGGCTCTGAATCAGCCCCAGCATTTT.

CDR3 amino acids: CASSLEGRDSPLHF. Written as DNA, the CDR3 is TGCGCCAGCAGCTTGGAAGGGCGGGATTCACCCCTCCACTTT. The chain is built from TRBV5-1 and TRBJ1-6; no reliable D call. V lost 0 bases to trimming and J lost 8 bases, with 9 bases between them. CDR3 length equals 14 residues. The germline V gene encodes CDR1 SGHRS and CDR2 YFSETQ.

This rearrangement joins TRBV19 to TRBJ2-1, with 11 bases fitting TRBD1. Per germline, CDR1 LNHDA and CDR2 SQIVND (reference sequence). V was clipped by 5 bases and J by 3 bases; unmatched bases: 6. The CDR3 runs 16 residues. The CDR3 protein is CASSRTGTGGYNEQFF. The CDR3 nucleotides read TGTGCCAGTAGTCGCACCGGGACAGGGGGCTACAATGAGCAGTTCTTC.

This sequence joins TRBV21-1 and TRBJ1-5. TRBV21-1 corresponds to a pseudogene. The CDR3 spans 15 residues. CDR3 amino acids: CASSKEDGGCQPQHF. The CDR3 DNA sequence: TGTGCCAGCAGCAAAGAGGATGGGGGTTGTCAGCCCCAGCATTTT.

This sequence joins TRBV18 and TRBJ2-7; D unclear. Germline lookup yields CDR1 KGHSH and CDR2 LQKENI. The CDR3 consists of 14 residues. Trimming cost V 0 bases and J 6 bases, with 12 bases left between them. CDR3 coding DNA: TGTGCCAGCTCACCACCGTCACAGTTCCCCGAGCAGTACTTC. This translates into CASSPPSQFPEQYF.

The count of this clone is one. The chain has TRBV4-1 and TRBJ2-7; D may be TRBD1 or TRBD2 (5 bases each). V was clipped by 2 bases and J by 0 bases, with 14 bases between them. The germline V gene encodes CDR1 MGHRA and CDR2 YSYEKL. This CDR3 has 16 residues. The CDR3 loop is CASSQQLGDPSYEQYF. The CDR3 DNA sequence: TGCGCCAGCAGCCAACAACTAGGGGACCCCTCCTACGAGCAGTACTTC.

V gene TRBV28 combines with J gene TRBJ1-5; D is ambiguous. Germline CDR1 reads MDHEN; CDR2 reads SYDVKM. V was shortened by 5 bases and J by 6 bases, with 14 bases between the two germline ends. There are 14 residues in the CDR3. CDR3 sequence: CASSRPVGSQPQHF. CDR3 in DNA: TGTGCCAGCAGTCGCCCAGTAGGGAGTCAGCCCCAGCATTTT.

This chain links TRBV5-1 with TRBJ2-1; D is unresolved. Trimming pared 4 bases from V and 5 bases from J, leaving 13 bases between. The V gene's germline CDR1 is SGHRS and CDR2 YFSETQ. There are 14 residues in the CDR3. The CDR3 reads CASSPPWGNNEQFF. DNA for the CDR3: TGCGCCAGCAGCCCCCCATGGGGAAACAATGAGCAGTTCTTC.